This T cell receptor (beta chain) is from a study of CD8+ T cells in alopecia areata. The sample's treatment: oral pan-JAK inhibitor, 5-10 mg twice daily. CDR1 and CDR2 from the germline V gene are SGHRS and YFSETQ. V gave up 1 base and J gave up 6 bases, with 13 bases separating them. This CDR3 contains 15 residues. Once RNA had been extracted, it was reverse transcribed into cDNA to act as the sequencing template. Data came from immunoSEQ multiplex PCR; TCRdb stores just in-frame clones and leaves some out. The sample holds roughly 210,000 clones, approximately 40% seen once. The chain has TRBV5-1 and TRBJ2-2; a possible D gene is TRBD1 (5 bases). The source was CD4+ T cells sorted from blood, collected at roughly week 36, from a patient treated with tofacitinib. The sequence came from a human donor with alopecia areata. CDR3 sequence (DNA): TGCGCCAGCAGCTTGTCCCAGGGTGGGTCCGGGGAGCTGTTTTTT. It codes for CASSLSQGGSGELFF. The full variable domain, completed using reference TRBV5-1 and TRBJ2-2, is KAGVTQTPRYLIKTRGQQVTLSCSPISGHRSVSWYQQTPGQGLQFLFEYFSETQRNKGNFPGRFSGRQFSNSRSEMNVSTLELGDSALYLCASSLSQGGSGELFFGEGSRLTVL.